A selection of T cell receptor beta chains follows, all from one sample in a study of blood T cell repertoires in COVID-19. Sequencing used immunoSEQ multiplex PCR; TCRdb keeps in-frame clones, though not all of them. Of around 80,000 clones listed, 65% to 80% are singletons. The specimen was peripheral blood. The receptors here all came from a woman of 80 years or more with active or convalescent COVID-19. Each CDR3 is given with its conserved first and last residue. A D gene is named only where the DNA matches it firmly. Where a row states a size, it is once, few, many or the class of an expanded clone; other rows omit it.

>.|.|12|TRBJ2-3|TRBV5-1
TGCGCCAGCAGCTCTCAGGGGGATACGCAGTATTTT
CASSSQGDTQYF
>few|.|15|TRBJ1-3|TRBV11-2
TGTGCCAGCAGAAAACCAGGGACAATCTGGGACACCATATATTTT
CASRKPGTIWDTIYF
>.|TRBD1|13|TRBJ2-5|TRBV7-9
TGTGCCAGCAGCGAGGGGGCGACGGAGACCCAGTACTTC
CASSEGATETQYF
>.|.|16|TRBJ2-2|TRBV11-2
TGTGCCAGCAGCCACCGGGACATTGGGTTCAGCGGGGAGCTGTTTTTT
CASSHRDIGFSGELFF
>.|.|14|TRBJ1-1|TRBV7-2
TGTGCCAGCAGCTCAAGTGGTGGAACCCGAGGGGCTTTCTTT
CASSSSGGTRGAFF
>.|.|11|TRBJ2-7|TRBV20-1
TGCAGTGCTGGGGGGACAGAAGAGCAGTACTTC
CSAGGTEEQYF
>.|.|12|TRBJ1-2|TRBV12-3/TRBV12-4
TGTGCCAGCAGTCACAGGGTCTATGGCTACACCTTC
CASSHRVYGYTF
>.|.|15|TRBJ1-2|TRBV6-1
TGTGCCAGCAGTGAGTCCGGGATTACCGCTAATGGCTACACCTTC
CASSESGITANGYTF
>once|.|12|TRBJ2-7|TRBV20-1
TGCAGTGCTAGTGACAGTACCTACGAGCAGTACTTC
CSASDSTYEQYF
>.|.|12|TRBJ1-1|TRBV30
TGTGCCTGGGGGGCTCCGGGGGCTGAAGCTTTCTTT
CAWGAPGAEAFF
>.|TRBD1|14|TRBJ2-1|TRBV19
TGTGCCAGTACCACCGGGACAGCCTACAATGAGCAGTTCTTC
CASTTGTAYNEQFF
>.|TRBD1|15|TRBJ2-7|TRBV4-3
TGCGCCAGCAGCCAAGTCGAGGGGGCCGTCGGCGAGCAGTACTTC
CASSQVEGAVGEQYF
>.|TRBD1|17|TRBJ1-1|TRBV7-2
TGTGCCAGCCGGTCAGGGGGCTTGGGGGTCATGAACACTGAAGCTTTCTTT
CASRSGGLGVMNTEAFF